Listed below are T cell receptor beta chains from one sample, sequenced in a study of CD8 T cells in ankylosing spondylitis. TCRdb analysed the 5' RACE reads with MiXCR anew, one entry per CDR3 protein. The data show 800,000 to 900,000 distinct CDR3 sequences, approximately 12% seen once. Sample: blood, either unsorted or a sorted T cell fraction (not recorded which). Receptors were obtained from a male donor with ankylosing spondylitis. Both conserved end residues are part of each CDR3. The order of the fields is CDR3 protein, D gene, V gene. The D gene is left open where the match is weak.

CDR3 protein: CSAPNRGAGGSGTQYF
D gene: TRBD2
V gene: TRBV20-1

CDR3 protein: CSARPPTEKNTEAFF
D gene: NA
V gene: TRBV20-1

CDR3 protein: CASSSLLAGGLDEQFF
D gene: TRBD2
V gene: TRBV7-2

CDR3 protein: CASSLGGLAGGGGEQFF
D gene: TRBD2
V gene: TRBV7-9

CDR3 protein: CASSSQGAAYEQYF
D gene: TRBD1
V gene: TRBV2

CDR3 protein: CAITDRVNQPQHF
D gene: TRBD1
V gene: TRBV10-3

CDR3 protein: CASSPSGQSNYGYTF
D gene: TRBD1
V gene: TRBV18

CDR3 protein: CASSQGPGGVQETQYF
D gene: NA
V gene: TRBV4-1

CDR3 protein: CATSDFQETQYF
D gene: NA
V gene: TRBV24-1

CDR3 protein: CSVRPGRNSPLHF
D gene: NA
V gene: TRBV29-1

CDR3 protein: CASSSNQGWTTEAFF
D gene: NA
V gene: TRBV7-2

CDR3 protein: CASSFAGAGGWVNQPQHF
D gene: TRBD1
V gene: TRBV28

CDR3 protein: CSARAWSEQFF
D gene: NA
V gene: TRBV20-1

CDR3 protein: CASSRIDSEAFF
D gene: NA
V gene: TRBV6-1

CDR3 protein: CASSFVGSADTQYF
D gene: NA
V gene: TRBV5-6

CDR3 protein: CSAIQGPSNQPQHF
D gene: NA
V gene: TRBV20-1

CDR3 protein: CASSRTGNSYEQYF
D gene: TRBD1
V gene: TRBV7-2

CDR3 protein: CASGAPWGKAFF
D gene: NA
V gene: TRBV12-5

CDR3 protein: CASRRLGQGDEKLFF
D gene: TRBD1
V gene: TRBV6-2/TRBV6-3

CDR3 protein: CASSLKGLASITDTQYF
D gene: TRBD2
V gene: TRBV5-6

CDR3 protein: CASSQEITDTQYF
D gene: NA
V gene: TRBV4-3

CDR3 protein: CASSPRGTSYNEQFF
D gene: NA
V gene: TRBV6-1

CDR3 protein: CASSYRAGGTDTQYF
D gene: TRBD2
V gene: TRBV12-3/TRBV12-4

CDR3 protein: CASSRTGRNSPLHF
D gene: NA
V gene: TRBV6-2/TRBV6-3

CDR3 protein: CASSPGVFQPQHF
D gene: NA
V gene: TRBV7-9

CDR3 protein: CSASRGKRTTDYEQYF
D gene: NA
V gene: TRBV20-1

CDR3 protein: CASSELIAKNIQYF
D gene: NA
V gene: TRBV6-1

CDR3 protein: CASSTRTSGRGWADTQYF
D gene: TRBD2
V gene: TRBV11-2

CDR3 protein: CSVGGLFSYEQYF
D gene: NA
V gene: TRBV29-1

CDR3 protein: CASSLAEPSETQYF
D gene: NA
V gene: TRBV5-6

CDR3 protein: CSAGGVSGSYNEQFF
D gene: TRBD2
V gene: TRBV20-1

CDR3 protein: CASSFDTISYEQYF
D gene: NA
V gene: TRBV11-2

CDR3 protein: CASSLGSPTIYEQYF
D gene: NA
V gene: TRBV7-2

CDR3 protein: CASSRPNQETQYF
D gene: NA
V gene: TRBV7-2

CDR3 protein: CASTTGSLHNEQFF
D gene: NA
V gene: TRBV19

CDR3 protein: CASSPARDDYGYTF
D gene: NA
V gene: TRBV4-3

CDR3 protein: CASRTPGVGSGEQYF
D gene: NA
V gene: TRBV6-2/TRBV6-3

CDR3 protein: CASRPRGSGTYNEQFF
D gene: TRBD2
V gene: TRBV3-1

CDR3 protein: CASSLGRAYSNQPQHF
D gene: NA
V gene: TRBV7-2

CDR3 protein: CAWTPGRTNEKLFF
D gene: NA
V gene: TRBV30